One T cell receptor beta chain is described in this entry. The antigen is not known. The sample is drawn from a study of T cell responses to AZD1222 COVID-19 vaccine. Study observations and caveats: Only after the peak T cell response were repertoires sampled. As reported, nearly half of all spike-specific TCRs target variant regions that are unmutated.

The CDR3 has 14 amino acids. Unmatched junction bases numbered 9, after V lost 5 bases and J lost 7 bases. CDR1 is SGHTA, CDR2 FQGNSA, per germline. Only in-frame clones appear in the TCRdb table, and some are missing; sequencing was by immunoSEQ multiplex PCR. The sample holds approximately 110,000 clones, around nine tenths seen once. This TCR came from an adult in good health. This chain joins TRBV7-2 and TRBJ1-2; 8 bases are shared with TRBD1. This specimen was peripheral blood, taken on day 0 of AZD1222 vaccination. Here the CDR3 reads CASSATGGSFGYTF. The CDR3, as DNA: TGTGCCAGCAGCGCAACAGGGGGTTCATTTGGCTACACCTTC.